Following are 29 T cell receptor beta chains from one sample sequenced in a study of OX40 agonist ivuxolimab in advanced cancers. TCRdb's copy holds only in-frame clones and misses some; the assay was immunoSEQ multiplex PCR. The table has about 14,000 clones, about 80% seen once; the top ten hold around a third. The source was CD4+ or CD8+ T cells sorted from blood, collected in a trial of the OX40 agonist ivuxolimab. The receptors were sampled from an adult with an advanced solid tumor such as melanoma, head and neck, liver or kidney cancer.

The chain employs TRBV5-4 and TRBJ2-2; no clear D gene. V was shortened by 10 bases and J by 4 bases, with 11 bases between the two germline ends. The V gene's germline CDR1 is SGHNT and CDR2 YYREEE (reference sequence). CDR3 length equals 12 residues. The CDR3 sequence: CASRGLTGELFF. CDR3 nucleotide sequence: TGTGCCTCCCGCGGCCTCACCGGGGAGCTGTTTTTT.

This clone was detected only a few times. The CDR3 nucleotides are TGTGCCAGCAGCCCCGAGGGCGTGGCTAGCACAGATACGCAGTATTTT. It codes for CASSPEGVASTDTQYF. This sequence joins TRBV11-2 and TRBJ2-3; D may be TRBD2 (5 bases). Between the trimmed V and J ends, which lost 5 bases and 0 bases, there was a span of 15 bases. The length of the CDR3 is 16 residues. Germline V gene sequence: CDR1 SGHAT, CDR2 FQNNGV.

The CDR3 DNA is TGTGCCTGGAGCGCTATTGGGGAGCTGTTTTTT. It is translated as CAWSAIGELFF. The rearrangement uses TRBV30 and TRBJ2-2; no clear D gene. The CDR3 is 11 amino acids. Germline lookup yields CDR1 GTSNPN and CDR2 SVGIG (reference sequence). The V gene lost 3 bases and the J gene lost 8 bases, with 7 bases spanning the gap.

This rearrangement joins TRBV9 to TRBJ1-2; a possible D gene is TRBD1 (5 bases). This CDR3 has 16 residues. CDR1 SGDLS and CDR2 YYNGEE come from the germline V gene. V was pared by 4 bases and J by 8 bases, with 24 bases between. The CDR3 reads CASSPEGTIPLTGYTF. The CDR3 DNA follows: TGTGCCAGCAGCCCCGAGGGGACGATTCCCCTAACCGGCTACACCTTC.

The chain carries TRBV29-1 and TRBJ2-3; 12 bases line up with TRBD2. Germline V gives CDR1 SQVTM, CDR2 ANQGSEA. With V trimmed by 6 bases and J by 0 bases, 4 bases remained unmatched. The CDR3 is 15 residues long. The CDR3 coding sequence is TGCAGCGTCGCCGGGACTAGCGGGAGCACAGATACGCAGTATTTT. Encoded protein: CSVAGTSGSTDTQYF.

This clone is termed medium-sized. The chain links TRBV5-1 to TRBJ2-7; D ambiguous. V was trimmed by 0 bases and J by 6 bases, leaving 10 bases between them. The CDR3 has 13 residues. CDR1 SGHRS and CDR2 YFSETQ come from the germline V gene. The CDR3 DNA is TGCGCCAGCAGCTTGGGGACCTCGAGCGAGCAGTACTTC. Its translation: CASSLGTSSEQYF.

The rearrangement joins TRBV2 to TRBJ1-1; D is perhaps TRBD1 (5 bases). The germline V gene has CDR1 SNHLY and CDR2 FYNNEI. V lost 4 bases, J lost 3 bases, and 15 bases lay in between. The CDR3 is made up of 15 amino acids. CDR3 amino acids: CASSGQKQTDTEAFF. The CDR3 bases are TGTGCCAGCAGTGGACAGAAACAGACCGACACTGAAGCTTTCTTT.

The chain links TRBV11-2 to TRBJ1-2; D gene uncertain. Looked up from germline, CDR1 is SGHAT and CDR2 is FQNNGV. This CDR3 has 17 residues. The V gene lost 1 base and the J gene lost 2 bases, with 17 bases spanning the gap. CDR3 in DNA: TGTGCCAGCAGCTTAGGGCGGGCAGATACGACCAACTATGGCTACACCTTC. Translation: CASSLGRADTTNYGYTF.

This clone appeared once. CDR3 bases: TGTGCCAGCAGCTTAGCGGGCACTGAAGCTTTCTTT. Amino acids: CASSLAGTEAFF. This rearrangement joins TRBV11-2 to TRBJ1-1; D gene uncertain. V was shortened by 1 base and J by 4 bases, with 4 bases between the two germline ends. Looked up from germline, CDR1 is SGHAT and CDR2 is FQNNGV. The CDR3 is 12 residues long.

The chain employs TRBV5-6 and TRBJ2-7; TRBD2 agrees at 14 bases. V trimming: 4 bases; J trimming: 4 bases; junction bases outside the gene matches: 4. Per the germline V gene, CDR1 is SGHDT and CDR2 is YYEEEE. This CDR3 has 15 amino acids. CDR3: CASSSGLAGGYEQYF. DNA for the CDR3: TGTGCCAGCAGCAGTGGACTAGCGGGGGGATACGAGCAGTACTTC.

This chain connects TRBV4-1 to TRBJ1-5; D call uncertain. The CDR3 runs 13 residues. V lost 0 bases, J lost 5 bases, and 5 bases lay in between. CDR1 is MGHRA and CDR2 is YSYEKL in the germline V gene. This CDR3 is CASSQDLYQPQHF. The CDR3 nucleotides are TGCGCCAGCAGCCAAGATCTTTATCAGCCCCAGCATTTT.

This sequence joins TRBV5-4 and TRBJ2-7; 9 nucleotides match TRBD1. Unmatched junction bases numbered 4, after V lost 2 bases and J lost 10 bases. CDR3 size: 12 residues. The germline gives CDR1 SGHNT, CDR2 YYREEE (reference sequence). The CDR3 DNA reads TGTGCCAGCAGCTTCCGGGACAGGGATCAGTACTTC. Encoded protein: CASSFRDRDQYF.

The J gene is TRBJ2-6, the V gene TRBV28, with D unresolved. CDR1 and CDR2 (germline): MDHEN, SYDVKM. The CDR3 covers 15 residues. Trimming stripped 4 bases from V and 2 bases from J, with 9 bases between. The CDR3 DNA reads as TGTGCCAGCAGTTCATGGGGTACTGGGGCCAACGTCCTGACTTTC. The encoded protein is CASSSWGTGANVLTF.

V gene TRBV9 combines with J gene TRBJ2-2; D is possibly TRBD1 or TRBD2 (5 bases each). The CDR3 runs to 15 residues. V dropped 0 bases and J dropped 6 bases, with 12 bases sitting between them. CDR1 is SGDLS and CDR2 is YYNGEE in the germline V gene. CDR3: CASSVGGMGPGELFF. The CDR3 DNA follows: TGTGCCAGCAGCGTAGGAGGGATGGGGCCCGGGGAGCTGTTTTTT.

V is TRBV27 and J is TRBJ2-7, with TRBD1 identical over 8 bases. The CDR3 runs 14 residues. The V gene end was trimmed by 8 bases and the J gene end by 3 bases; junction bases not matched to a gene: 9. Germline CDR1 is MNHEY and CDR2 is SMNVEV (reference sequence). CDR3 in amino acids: CASAPSDRGYEQYF. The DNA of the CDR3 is TGTGCCAGCGCCCCATCTGACAGGGGCTACGAGCAGTACTTC.

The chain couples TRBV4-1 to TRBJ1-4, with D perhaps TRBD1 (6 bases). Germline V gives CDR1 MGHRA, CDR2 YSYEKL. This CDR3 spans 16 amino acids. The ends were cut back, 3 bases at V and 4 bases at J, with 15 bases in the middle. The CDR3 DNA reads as TGCGCCAGCAGCCAGCGGCAGGGGAGCTATAATGAAAAACTGTTTTTT. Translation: CASSQRQGSYNEKLFF.

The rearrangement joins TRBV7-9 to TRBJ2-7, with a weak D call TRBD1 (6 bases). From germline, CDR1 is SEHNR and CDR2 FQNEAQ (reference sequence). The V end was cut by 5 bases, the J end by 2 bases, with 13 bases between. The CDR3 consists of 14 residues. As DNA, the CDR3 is TGTGCCAGCAGCAACCTGACAGGCCCCTACGAGCAGTACTTC. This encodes CASSNLTGPYEQYF.

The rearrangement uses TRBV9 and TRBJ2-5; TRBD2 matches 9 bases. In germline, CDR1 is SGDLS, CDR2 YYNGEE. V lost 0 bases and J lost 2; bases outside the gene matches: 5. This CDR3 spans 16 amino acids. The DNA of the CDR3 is TGTGCCAGCAGCGTAGGAGCGGGAGGCGCGCAAGAGACCCAGTACTTC. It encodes CASSVGAGGAQETQYF.

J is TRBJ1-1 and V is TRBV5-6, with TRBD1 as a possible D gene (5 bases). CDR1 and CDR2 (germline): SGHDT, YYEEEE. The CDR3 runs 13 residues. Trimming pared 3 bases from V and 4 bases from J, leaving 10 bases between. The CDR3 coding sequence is TGTGCCAGCAGCTCAGGGACGATCACTGAAGCTTTCTTT. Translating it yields CASSSGTITEAFF. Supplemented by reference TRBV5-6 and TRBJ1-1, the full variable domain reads DAGVTQSPTHLIKTRGQQVTLRCSPKSGHDTVSWYQQALGQGPQFIFQYYEEEERQRGNFPDRFSGHQFPNYSSELNVNALLLGDSALYLCASSSGTITEAFFGQGTRLTVV.

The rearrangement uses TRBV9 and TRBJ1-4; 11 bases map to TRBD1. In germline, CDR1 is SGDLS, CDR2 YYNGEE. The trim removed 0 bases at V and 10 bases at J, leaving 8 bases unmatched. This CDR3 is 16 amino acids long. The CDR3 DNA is TGTGCCAGCAGCGTAGAAGGACAGGGGGCTGTAGGAAAACTGTTTTTT. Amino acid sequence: CASSVEGQGAVGKLFF.

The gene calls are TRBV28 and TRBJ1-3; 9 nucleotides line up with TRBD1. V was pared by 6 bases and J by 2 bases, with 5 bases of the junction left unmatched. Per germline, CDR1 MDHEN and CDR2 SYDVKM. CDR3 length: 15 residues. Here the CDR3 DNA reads TGTGCCAGCAGCTTGGGACAGGGCACTGGAAACACCATATATTTT. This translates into CASSLGQGTGNTIYF.

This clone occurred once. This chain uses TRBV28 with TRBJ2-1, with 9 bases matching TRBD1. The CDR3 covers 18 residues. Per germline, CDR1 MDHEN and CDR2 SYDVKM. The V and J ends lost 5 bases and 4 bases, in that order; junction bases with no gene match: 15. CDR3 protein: CASSLVSWTGATYNEQFF. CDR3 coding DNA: TGTGCCAGCAGTCTTGTCTCTTGGACAGGGGCCACTTACAATGAGCAGTTCTTC.

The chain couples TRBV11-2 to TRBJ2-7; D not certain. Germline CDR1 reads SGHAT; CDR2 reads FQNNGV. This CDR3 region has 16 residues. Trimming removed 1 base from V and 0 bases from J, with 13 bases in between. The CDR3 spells CASSLVSGSFSYEQYF. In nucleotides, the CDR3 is TGTGCCAGCAGCTTAGTTTCCGGGTCCTTCTCCTACGAGCAGTACTTC.

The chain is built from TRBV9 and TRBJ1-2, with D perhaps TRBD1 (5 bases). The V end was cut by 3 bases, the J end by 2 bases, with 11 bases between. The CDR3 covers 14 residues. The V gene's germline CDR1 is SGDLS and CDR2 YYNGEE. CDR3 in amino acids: CASSGFEGNYGYTF. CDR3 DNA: TGTGCCAGCAGCGGTTTTGAGGGGAACTATGGCTACACCTTC.

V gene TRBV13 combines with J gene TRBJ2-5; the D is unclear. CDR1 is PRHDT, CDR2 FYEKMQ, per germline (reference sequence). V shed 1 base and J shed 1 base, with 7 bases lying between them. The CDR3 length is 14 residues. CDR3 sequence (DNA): TGTGCCAGCAGCTTAGAAGGCGGCCAAGAGACCCAGTACTTC. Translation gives CASSLEGGQETQYF. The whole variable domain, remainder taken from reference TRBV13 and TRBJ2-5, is AAGVIQSPRHLIKEKRETATLKCYPIPRHDTVYWYQQGPGQDPQFLISFYEKMQSDKGSIPDRFSAQQFSDYHSELNMSSLELGDSALYFCASSLEGGQETQYFGPGTRLLVL.

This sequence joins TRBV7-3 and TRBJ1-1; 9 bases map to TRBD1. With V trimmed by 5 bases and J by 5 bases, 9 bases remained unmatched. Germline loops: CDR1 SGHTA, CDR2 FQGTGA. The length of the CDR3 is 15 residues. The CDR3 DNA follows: TGTGCCAGCAGCGCCCCGGGACAGGGTATGACTGAAGCTTTCTTT. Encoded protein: CASSAPGQGMTEAFF.

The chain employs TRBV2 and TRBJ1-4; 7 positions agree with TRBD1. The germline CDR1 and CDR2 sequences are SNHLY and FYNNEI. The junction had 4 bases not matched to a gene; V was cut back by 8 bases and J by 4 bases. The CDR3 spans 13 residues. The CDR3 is CASRDSLNEKLFF. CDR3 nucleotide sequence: TGTGCCAGCCGGGACAGCCTTAATGAAAAACTGTTTTTT.

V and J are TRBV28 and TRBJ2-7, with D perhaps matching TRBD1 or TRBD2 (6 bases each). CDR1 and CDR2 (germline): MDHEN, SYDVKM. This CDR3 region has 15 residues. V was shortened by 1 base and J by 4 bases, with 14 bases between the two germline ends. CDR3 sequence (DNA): TGTGCCAGCAGTTTATTGGGGGGCACCGCTTACGAGCAGTACTTC. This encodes CASSLLGGTAYEQYF. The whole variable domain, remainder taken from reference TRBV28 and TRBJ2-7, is DVKVTQSSRYLVKRTGEKVFLECVQDMDHENMFWYRQDPGLGLRLIYFSYDVKMKEKGDIPEGYSVSREKKERFSLILESASTNQTSMYLCASSLLGGTAYEQYFGPGTRLTVT.

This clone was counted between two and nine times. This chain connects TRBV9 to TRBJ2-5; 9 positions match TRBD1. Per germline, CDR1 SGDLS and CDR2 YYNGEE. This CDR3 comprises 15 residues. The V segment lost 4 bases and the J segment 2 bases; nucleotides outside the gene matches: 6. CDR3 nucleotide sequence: TGTGCCAGCAGCCCCGGACAGGGGTGGCAAGAGACCCAGTACTTC. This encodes CASSPGQGWQETQYF.